A selection of T cell receptor beta chains follows, all from one sample in a study of blood T cell repertoires in COVID-19. Sequencing was performed with immunoSEQ multiplex PCR; in TCRdb, only in-frame clones are kept and a portion is missing. Counted here are approximately 90,000 clones, less than 90% occurring once; the ten biggest clones make up 1% to 1.5%. The material sequenced was peripheral blood. The origin of the receptors is an elderly man with active or convalescent COVID-19. The CDR3 runs from the conserved cysteine through the conserved F or W. A D gene is named only where the DNA matches it firmly. Expanded clones are given a class, and other clones once, few, many or no size at all.

TRBD2 | TRBJ2-7 | NA | TRBV28 | CASTSPASGTYEQYF | TGTGCCAGCACCAGTCCGGCTAGCGGTACCTACGAGCAGTACTTC
NA | TRBJ1-2 | NA | TRBV7-9 | CASSLAGDLGYTF | TGTGCCAGCAGCTTAGCAGGGGATCTTGGCTACACCTTC
NA | TRBJ2-5 | NA | TRBV7-9 | CASSVVGGTETQYF | TGTGCCAGCAGCGTCGTAGGAGGGACTGAGACCCAGTACTTC
NA | TRBJ1-3 | once | TRBV30 | CACGIKGTSSGNTIYF | TGTGCCTGCGGGATTAAGGGGACTTCCTCTGGAAACACCATATATTTT
NA | TRBJ1-1 | NA | TRBV19 | CASSGTGRATEAFF | TGTGCCAGTTCCGGCACAGGGAGGGCCACTGAAGCTTTCTTT
NA | TRBJ1-3 | NA | TRBV6-1 | CASSDRRGGSFGNTIYF | TGTGCCAGCAGTGATCGCAGGGGCGGTTCCTTTGGAAACACCATATATTTT
TRBD2 | TRBJ2-1 | NA | TRBV12-5 | CASAWTSAAHEQFF | TGTGCTAGTGCCTGGACTAGCGCGGCGCATGAGCAGTTCTTC
NA | TRBJ2-7 | NA | TRBV5-5 | CASSLLVSQIYEQYF | TGTGCCAGCAGCTTGTTGGTCTCACAGATTTACGAGCAGTACTTC
NA | TRBJ2-7 | NA | TRBV30 | CAWSSADKQYF | TGTGCCTGGAGTTCGGCCGACAAGCAGTACTTC
TRBD1 | TRBJ1-1 | NA | TRBV7-6 | CASSARTGGNTEAFF | TGTGCCAGCAGCGCCCGAACAGGGGGGAACACTGAAGCTTTCTTT
NA | TRBJ2-3 | few | TRBV9 | CASSPISGDTQYF | TGTGCCAGCAGCCCGATTAGCGGAGATACGCAGTATTTT
TRBD1 | TRBJ1-2 | NA | TRBV5-1 | CASSLSGQTYGYTF | TGCGCCAGCAGCTTATCGGGACAGACCTATGGCTACACCTTC
NA | TRBJ2-7 | NA | TRBV4-1 | CASSAAGTSSYEQYF | TGCGCCAGCAGCGCTGCGGGGACCTCATCCTACGAGCAGTACTTC
NA | TRBJ1-5 | NA | TRBV4-3 | CASSPDRGGNQPQHF | TGCGCCAGCAGCCCTGACCGGGGGGGCAATCAGCCCCAGCATTTT
NA | TRBJ2-1 | NA | TRBV28 | CASSSFPGNEQFF | TGTGCCAGCAGTTCCTTCCCGGGGAATGAGCAGTTCTTC
TRBD1 | TRBJ1-5 | NA | TRBV6-1 | CASSDWDRGNQPQHF | TGTGCCAGCAGTGATTGGGACAGGGGGAATCAGCCCCAGCATTTT
NA | TRBJ1-3 | NA | TRBV18 | CASSPRQVDSGNTIYF | TGTGCCAGCTCACCTAGACAGGTGGACTCTGGAAACACCATATATTTT
NA | TRBJ2-1 | NA | TRBV4-3 | CASSHELSYNEQFF | TGCGCCAGCAGCCACGAACTCTCCTACAATGAGCAGTTCTTC
NA | TRBJ2-1 | once | TRBV7-8 | CASSFIQGHEQFF | TGTGCCAGCAGCTTTATTCAGGGCCATGAGCAGTTCTTC
NA | TRBJ2-1 | NA | TRBV6-2/TRBV6-3 | CASSLNLKAEQFF | TGTGCCAGCAGCCTAAATCTAAAAGCCGAGCAGTTCTTC
TRBD1 | TRBJ2-7 | NA | TRBV27 | CASSRTGSYEQYF | TGTGCCAGCAGCCGGACAGGATCCTACGAGCAGTACTTC
NA | TRBJ1-6 | NA | TRBV27 | CASSPYPNSPLHF | TGTGCCAGCAGTCCCTACCCCAATTCACCCCTCCACTTT
TRBD2 | TRBJ2-4 | NA | TRBV2 | CASTGTSGRGNIQYF | TGTGCCAGCACCGGGACTAGCGGGAGAGGAAACATTCAGTACTTC
TRBD2 | TRBJ2-7 | NA | TRBV12-3/TRBV12-4 | CASSFGSGRQYF | TGTGCCAGCAGTTTTGGAAGCGGGAGGCAGTACTTC
TRBD1 | TRBJ1-1 | NA | TRBV10-3 | CAISERTGNTEAFF | TGTGCCATCAGTGAACGGACAGGGAACACTGAAGCTTTCTTT
NA | TRBJ2-3 | NA | TRBV12-3/TRBV12-4 | CASRGSGNEQYF | TGTGCCAGCAGAGGTAGCGGTAATGAGCAGTATTTT
TRBD1 | TRBJ2-5 | NA | TRBV2 | CASGTGQGRQETQYF | TGTGCCAGCGGAACGGGACAGGGGAGGCAAGAGACCCAGTACTTC
TRBD2 | TRBJ2-1 | NA | TRBV3-1/TRBV3-2 | CASSSRTSGRTSSYNEQFF | TGTGCCAGCAGCTCTCGGACTAGCGGGAGGACTAGCTCCTACAATGAGCAGTTCTTC
TRBD2 | TRBJ2-3 | NA | TRBV5-1 | CASSWEGNTDTQYF | TGCGCCAGCTCCTGGGAGGGAAACACAGATACGCAGTATTTT
TRBD2 | TRBJ2-7 | NA | TRBV3-1/TRBV3-2 | CASRGTSGSFAYEQYF | TGTGCCAGCAGGGGGACTAGCGGGAGTTTCGCCTACGAGCAGTACTTC
NA | TRBJ1-2 | NA | TRBV5-6 | CASSLQGAAGVEIYGYTF | TGTGCCAGCAGCCTACAAGGGGCGGCAGGAGTGGAGATCTATGGCTACACCTTC
TRBD2 | TRBJ2-1 | NA | TRBV18 | CASSPATSGSFHNEQFF | TGTGCCAGCTCACCCGCGACTAGCGGGAGTTTCCACAATGAGCAGTTCTTC
NA | TRBJ2-7 | NA | TRBV11-2 | CASSLAQSYEQYF | TGTGCCAGCAGCTTAGCACAGTCCTACGAGCAGTACTTC
TRBD2 | TRBJ2-7 | NA | TRBV7-9 | CASSLAGGYEQYF | TGTGCCAGCAGCCTAGCGGGAGGGTACGAGCAGTACTTC
NA | TRBJ2-3 | NA | TRBV4-3 | CASSQGSASTDTQYF | TGCGCCAGCAGCCAAGGGAGCGCGAGCACAGATACGCAGTATTTT
TRBD2 | TRBJ2-2 | once | TRBV2 | CASSPNSGNGGELFF | TGTGCCAGCAGTCCGAATAGCGGGAATGGCGGGGAGCTGTTTTTT
TRBD1 | TRBJ2-1 | NA | TRBV28 | CASSQQGATYNEQFF | TGTGCCAGCAGTCAACAGGGGGCTACATACAATGAGCAGTTCTTC
NA | TRBJ2-3 | NA | TRBV19 | CASSIEGPQGDTQYF | TGTGCCAGTAGTATAGAAGGGCCTCAGGGGGATACGCAGTATTTT
NA | TRBJ1-1 | NA | TRBV6-1 | CASSELPGLNTEAFF | TGTGCCAGCAGTGAACTCCCAGGCCTGAACACTGAAGCTTTCTTT
NA | TRBJ1-2 | NA | TRBV9 | CASSVGLEPSYGYTF | TGTGCCAGCAGCGTAGGGTTGGAGCCCTCCTATGGCTACACCTTC
TRBD1 | TRBJ1-2 | NA | TRBV19 | CASSVQGDQLYGYTF | TGTGCCAGTAGTGTCCAGGGGGACCAACTCTATGGCTACACCTTC
TRBD1 | TRBJ1-1 | few | TRBV5-1 | CASSTGQGVHTEAFF | TGCGCCAGCAGCACGGGACAGGGGGTCCACACTGAAGCTTTCTTT
NA | TRBJ2-5 | medium-sized | TRBV7-9 | CASSQFQGGETQYF | TGTGCCAGCAGCCAATTCCAAGGGGGAGAGACCCAGTACTTC
TRBD2 | TRBJ2-2 | NA | TRBV19 | CASRTGLGSGELFF | TGTGCCAGTAGGACGGGACTAGGATCGGGGGAGCTGTTTTTT
TRBD1 | TRBJ2-7 | NA | TRBV19 | CASSPGQTYEQYF | TGTGCCAGTAGCCCGGGACAGACCTACGAGCAGTACTTC
NA | TRBJ2-3 | NA | TRBV11-3 | CASSSYTDTQYF | TGTGCCAGCAGCTCCTACACAGATACGCAGTATTTT
TRBD1 | TRBJ1-2 | NA | TRBV6-6 | CASSSGTVDYGYTF | TGTGCCAGCAGCTCCGGGACAGTGGACTATGGCTACACCTTC
TRBD1 | TRBJ2-4 | NA | TRBV5-6 | CASSRGQGTPTPGNIQYF | TGTGCCAGCAGCCGGGGACAGGGGACACCCACACCGGGAAACATTCAGTACTTC
TRBD1 | TRBJ1-1 | NA | TRBV25-1 | CASSETGAWVNTEAFF | TGTGCCAGCAGTGAAACAGGGGCGTGGGTGAACACTGAAGCTTTCTTT
NA | TRBJ1-1 | NA | TRBV3-1/TRBV3-2 | CASSPGGGRDTEAFF | TGTGCCAGCAGCCCGGGTGGGGGCAGGGACACTGAAGCTTTCTTT
NA | TRBJ1-4 | NA | TRBV6-5 | CASRNSEKLFF | TGTGCCAGCAGGAACAGCGAAAAACTGTTTTTT
NA | TRBJ2-1 | NA | TRBV5-8 | CASSWSSYNEQFF | TGTGCCAGCAGTTGGAGCTCCTACAATGAGCAGTTCTTC
NA | TRBJ2-7 | NA | TRBV3-1/TRBV3-2 | CASSQDGVGEQYF | TGTGCCAGCAGCCAAGATGGAGTTGGCGAGCAGTACTTC
TRBD1 | TRBJ1-4 | NA | TRBV30 | CAWSEGQGIIATNEKLFF | TGTGCCTGGAGTGAGGGACAGGGGATTATTGCAACTAATGAAAAACTGTTTTTT
TRBD1 | TRBJ1-2 | NA | TRBV18 | CASSPTGGDYGYTF | TGTGCCAGCTCACCGACAGGGGGCGACTATGGCTACACCTTC